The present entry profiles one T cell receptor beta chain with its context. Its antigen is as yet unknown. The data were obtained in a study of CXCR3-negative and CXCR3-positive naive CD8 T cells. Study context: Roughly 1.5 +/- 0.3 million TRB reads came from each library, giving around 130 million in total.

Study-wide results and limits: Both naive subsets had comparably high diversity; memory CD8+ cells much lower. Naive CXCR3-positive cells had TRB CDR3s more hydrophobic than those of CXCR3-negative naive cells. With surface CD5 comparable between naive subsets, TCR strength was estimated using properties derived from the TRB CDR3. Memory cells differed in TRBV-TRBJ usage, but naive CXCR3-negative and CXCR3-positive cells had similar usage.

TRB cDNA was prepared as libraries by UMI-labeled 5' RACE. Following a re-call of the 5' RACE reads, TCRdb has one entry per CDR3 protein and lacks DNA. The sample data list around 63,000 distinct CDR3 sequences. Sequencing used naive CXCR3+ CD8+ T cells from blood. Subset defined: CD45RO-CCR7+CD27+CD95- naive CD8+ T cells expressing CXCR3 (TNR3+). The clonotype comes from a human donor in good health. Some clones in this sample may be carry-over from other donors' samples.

CDR3 in amino acids: CASSSGGNEQYF. The gene calls are TRBV7-6 and TRBJ2-7; the D gene TCRdb calls, TRBD1, cannot be checked with no DNA. CDR3 length equals 12 residues. The germline gives CDR1 SGHVS, CDR2 FNYEAQ.